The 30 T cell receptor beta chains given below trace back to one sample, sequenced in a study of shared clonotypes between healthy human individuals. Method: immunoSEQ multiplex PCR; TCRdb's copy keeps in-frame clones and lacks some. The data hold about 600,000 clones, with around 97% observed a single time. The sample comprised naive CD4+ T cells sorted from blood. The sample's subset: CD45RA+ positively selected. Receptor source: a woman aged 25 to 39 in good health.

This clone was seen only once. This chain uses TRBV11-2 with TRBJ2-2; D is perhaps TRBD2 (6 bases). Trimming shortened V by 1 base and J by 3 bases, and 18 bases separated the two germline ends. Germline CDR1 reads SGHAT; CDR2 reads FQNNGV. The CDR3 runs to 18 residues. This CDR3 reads CASSLGDNPGLHTGELFF. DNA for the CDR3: TGTGCCAGCAGCTTAGGAGACAATCCGGGACTCCACACCGGGGAGCTGTTTTTT.

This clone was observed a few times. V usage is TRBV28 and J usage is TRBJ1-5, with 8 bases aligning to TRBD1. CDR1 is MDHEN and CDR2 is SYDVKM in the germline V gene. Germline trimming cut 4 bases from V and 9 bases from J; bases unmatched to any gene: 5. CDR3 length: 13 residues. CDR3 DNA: TGTGCCAGCAGTTCAGGGGGCGCCAGGCCCCAGCATTTT. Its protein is CASSSGGARPQHF.

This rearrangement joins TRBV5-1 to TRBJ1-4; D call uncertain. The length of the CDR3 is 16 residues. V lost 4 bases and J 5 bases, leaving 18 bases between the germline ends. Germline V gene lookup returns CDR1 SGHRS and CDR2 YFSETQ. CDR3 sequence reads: CASSTGTVPENEKLFF. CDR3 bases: TGCGCCAGCAGCACGGGCACCGTGCCAGAGAATGAAAAACTGTTTTTT.

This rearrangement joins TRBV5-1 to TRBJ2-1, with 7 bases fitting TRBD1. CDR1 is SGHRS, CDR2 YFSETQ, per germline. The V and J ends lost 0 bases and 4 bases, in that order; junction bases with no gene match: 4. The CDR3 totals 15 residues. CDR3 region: CASSLALGQYNEQFF. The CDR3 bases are TGCGCCAGCAGCTTGGCGCTGGGACAGTACAATGAGCAGTTCTTC.

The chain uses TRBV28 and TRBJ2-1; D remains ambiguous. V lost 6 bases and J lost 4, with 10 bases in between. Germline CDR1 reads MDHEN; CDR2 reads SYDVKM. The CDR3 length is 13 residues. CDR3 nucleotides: TGTGCCAGCAGGGCTGGAATTTACAATGAGCAGTTCTTC. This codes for CASRAGIYNEQFF.

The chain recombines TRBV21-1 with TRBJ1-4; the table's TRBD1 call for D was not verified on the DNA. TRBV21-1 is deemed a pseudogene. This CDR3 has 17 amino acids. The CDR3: CASNETGGASTNEKLFF. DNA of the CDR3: TGTGCCAGCAACGAGACAGGGGGGGCTTCAACTAATGAAAAACTGTTTTTT.

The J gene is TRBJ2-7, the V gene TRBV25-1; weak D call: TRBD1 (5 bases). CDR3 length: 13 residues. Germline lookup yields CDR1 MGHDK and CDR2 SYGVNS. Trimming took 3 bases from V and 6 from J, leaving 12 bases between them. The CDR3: CASSEQGRSEQYF. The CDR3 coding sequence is TGTGCCAGCAGTGAGCAGGGAAGGTCCGAGCAGTACTTC.

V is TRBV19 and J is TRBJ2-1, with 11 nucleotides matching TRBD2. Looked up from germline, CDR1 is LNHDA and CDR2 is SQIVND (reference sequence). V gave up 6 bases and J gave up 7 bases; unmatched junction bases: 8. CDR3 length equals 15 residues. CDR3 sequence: CASRNVAGGTNEQFF. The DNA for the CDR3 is TGTGCCAGTAGAAATGTAGCGGGAGGGACAAATGAGCAGTTCTTC.

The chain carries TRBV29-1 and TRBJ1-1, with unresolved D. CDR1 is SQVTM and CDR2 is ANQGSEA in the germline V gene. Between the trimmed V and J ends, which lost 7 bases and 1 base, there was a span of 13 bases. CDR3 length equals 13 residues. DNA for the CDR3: TGCAGCGCCGAAGGGCAAGAGAACACTGAAGCTTTCTTT. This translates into CSAEGQENTEAFF.

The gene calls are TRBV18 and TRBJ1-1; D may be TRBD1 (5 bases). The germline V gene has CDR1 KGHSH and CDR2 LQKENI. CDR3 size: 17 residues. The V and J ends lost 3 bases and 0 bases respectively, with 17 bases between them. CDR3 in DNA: TGTGCCAGCTCACCCGAGTTTGGGGGTGTGTTGAACACTGAAGCTTTCTTT. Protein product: CASSPEFGGVLNTEAFF.

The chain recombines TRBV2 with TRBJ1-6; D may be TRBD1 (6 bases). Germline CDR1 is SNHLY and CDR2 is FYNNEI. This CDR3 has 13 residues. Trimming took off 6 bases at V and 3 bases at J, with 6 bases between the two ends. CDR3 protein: CASRTGYNSPLHF. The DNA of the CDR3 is TGTGCCAGCAGGACAGGCTATAATTCACCCCTCCACTTT.

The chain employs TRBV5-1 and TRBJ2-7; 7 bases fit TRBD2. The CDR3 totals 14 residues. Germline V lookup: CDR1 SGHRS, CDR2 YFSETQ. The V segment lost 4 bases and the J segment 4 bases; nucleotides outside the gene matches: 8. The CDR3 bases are TGCGCCAGCAGCCCACGGGGGGACGGATACGAGCAGTACTTC. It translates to CASSPRGDGYEQYF.

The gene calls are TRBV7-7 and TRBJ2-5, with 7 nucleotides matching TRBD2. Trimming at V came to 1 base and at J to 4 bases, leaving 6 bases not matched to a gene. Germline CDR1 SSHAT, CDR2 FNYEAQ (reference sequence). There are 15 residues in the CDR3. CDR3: CASSLVGGVLETQYF. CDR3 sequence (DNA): TGTGCCAGCAGCTTAGTTGGGGGGGTACTAGAGACCCAGTACTTC.

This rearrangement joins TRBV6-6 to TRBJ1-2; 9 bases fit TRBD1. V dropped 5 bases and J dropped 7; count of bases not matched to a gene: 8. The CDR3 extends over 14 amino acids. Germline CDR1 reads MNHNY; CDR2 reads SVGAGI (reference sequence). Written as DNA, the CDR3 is TGTGCCAGCAGTCCACCCGGGACAGGGACTGGCTACACCTTC. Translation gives CASSPPGTGTGYTF.

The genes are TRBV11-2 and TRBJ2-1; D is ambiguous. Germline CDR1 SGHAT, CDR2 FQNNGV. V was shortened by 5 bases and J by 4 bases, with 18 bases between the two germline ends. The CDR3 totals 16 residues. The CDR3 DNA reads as TGTGCCAGCAGCCCACTATCCACCGGGCCATACAATGAGCAGTTCTTC. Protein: CASSPLSTGPYNEQFF.

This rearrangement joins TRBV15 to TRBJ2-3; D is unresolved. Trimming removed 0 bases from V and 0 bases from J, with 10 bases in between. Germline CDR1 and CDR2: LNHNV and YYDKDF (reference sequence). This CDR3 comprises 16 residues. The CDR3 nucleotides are TGTGCCACCAGCAGAGATCGGCTCTTTAGCACAGATACGCAGTATTTT. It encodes CATSRDRLFSTDTQYF.

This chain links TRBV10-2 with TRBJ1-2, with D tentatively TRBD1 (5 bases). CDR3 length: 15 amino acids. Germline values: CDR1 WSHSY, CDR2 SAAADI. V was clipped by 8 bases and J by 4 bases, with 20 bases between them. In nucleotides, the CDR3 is TGCGCCAGCGGGGACGGGTCGGGAATAAGCTATGGCTACACCTTC. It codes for CASGDGSGISYGYTF.

This CDR3 is CASSYSRDTGELFF. In nucleotides, the CDR3 is TGTGCCAGCAGTTACTCTCGGGACACCGGGGAGCTGTTTTTT. V is TRBV6-5 and J is TRBJ2-2, with unresolved D. This CDR3 region has 14 residues. CDR1 is MNHEY and CDR2 is SVGAGI in the germline V gene. Trimming took off 0 bases at V and 3 bases at J, with 5 bases between the two ends.

The CDR3 loop reads CASSIDTQGKVEQYF. DNA of the CDR3: TGTGCCAGTAGTATAGATACCCAGGGGAAGGTCGAGCAGTACTTC. The chain is built from TRBV19 and TRBJ2-7; tentative D call: TRBD1 (6 bases). Germline loops: CDR1 LNHDA, CDR2 SQIVND (reference sequence). The CDR3 loop spans 15 amino acids. V dropped 0 bases and J dropped 6 bases, with 15 bases sitting between them.

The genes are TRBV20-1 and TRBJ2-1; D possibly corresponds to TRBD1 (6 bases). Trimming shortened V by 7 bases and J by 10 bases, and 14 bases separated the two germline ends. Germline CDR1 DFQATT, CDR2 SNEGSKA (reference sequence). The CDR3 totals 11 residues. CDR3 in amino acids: CSGGHLLEQFF. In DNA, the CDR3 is TGCAGTGGGGGACACCTCCTCGAGCAGTTCTTC.

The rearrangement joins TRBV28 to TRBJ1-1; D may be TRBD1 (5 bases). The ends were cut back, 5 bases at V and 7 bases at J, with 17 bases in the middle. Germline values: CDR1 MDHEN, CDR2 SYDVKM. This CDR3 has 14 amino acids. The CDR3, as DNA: TGTGCCAGCAGTACCGGTGGGGCCTCGATTGAAGCTTTCTTT. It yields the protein CASSTGGASIEAFF.

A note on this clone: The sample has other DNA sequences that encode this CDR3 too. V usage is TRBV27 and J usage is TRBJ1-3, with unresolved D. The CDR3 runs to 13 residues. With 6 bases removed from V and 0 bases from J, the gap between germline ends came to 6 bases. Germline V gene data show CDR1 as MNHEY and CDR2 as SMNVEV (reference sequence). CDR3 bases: TGTGCCAGCAGACCCTTCTCTGGAAACACCATATATTTT. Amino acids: CASRPFSGNTIYF.

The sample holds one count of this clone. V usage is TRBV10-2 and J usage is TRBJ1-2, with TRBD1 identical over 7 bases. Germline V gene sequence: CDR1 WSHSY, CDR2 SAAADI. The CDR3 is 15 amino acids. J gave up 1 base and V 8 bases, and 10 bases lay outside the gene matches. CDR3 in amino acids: CASRPTTGVNYGYTF. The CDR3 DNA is TGCGCCAGCCGCCCCACCACAGGGGTTAACTATGGCTACACCTTC.

As DNA, the CDR3 is TGTGCCAGCAGTGACAGCGGAACCTACGAGCAGTACTTC. It is translated as CASSDSGTYEQYF. V is TRBV25-1 and J is TRBJ2-7; a weak D match, TRBD2 (5 bases). The germline gives CDR1 MGHDK, CDR2 SYGVNS. The CDR3 has 13 amino acids. Trimming pared 3 bases from V and 2 bases from J, leaving 8 bases between.

This CDR3 is CSVGGTGSDQPQHF. The DNA of the CDR3 is TGCAGCGTTGGAGGGACAGGGTCGGATCAGCCCCAGCATTTT. This chain uses TRBV29-1 with TRBJ1-5, with TRBD1 identical over 9 bases. The germline V gene encodes CDR1 SQVTM and CDR2 ANQGSEA. The J segment lost 5 bases and the V segment lost 4 bases, leaving 6 bases of the junction unmatched. This CDR3 is 14 amino acids long.

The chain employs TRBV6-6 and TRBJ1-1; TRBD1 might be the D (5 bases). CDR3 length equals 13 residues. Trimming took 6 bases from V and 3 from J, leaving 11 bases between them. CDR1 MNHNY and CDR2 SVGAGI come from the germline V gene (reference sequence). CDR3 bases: TGTGCCAGCAGAGCGGAAGGGGACACTGAAGCTTTCTTT. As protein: CASRAEGDTEAFF.

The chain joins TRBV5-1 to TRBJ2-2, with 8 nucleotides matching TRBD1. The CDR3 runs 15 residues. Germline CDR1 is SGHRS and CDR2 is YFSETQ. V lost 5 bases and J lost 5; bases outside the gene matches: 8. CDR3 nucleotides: TGCGCCAGCAGTGATTGGACAGGGACAACCGGGGAGCTGTTTTTT. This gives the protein CASSDWTGTTGELFF.

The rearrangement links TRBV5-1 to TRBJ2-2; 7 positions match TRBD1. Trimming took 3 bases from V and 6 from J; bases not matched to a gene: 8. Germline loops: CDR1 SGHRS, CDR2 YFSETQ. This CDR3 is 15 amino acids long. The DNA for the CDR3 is TGCGCCAGCAGCTCACGACCCGGGACAGCCGGGGAGCTGTTTTTT. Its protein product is CASSSRPGTAGELFF.

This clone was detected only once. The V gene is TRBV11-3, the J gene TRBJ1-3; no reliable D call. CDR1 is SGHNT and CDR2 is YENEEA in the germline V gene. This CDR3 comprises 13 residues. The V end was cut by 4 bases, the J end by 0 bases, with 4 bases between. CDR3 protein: CASSSTSGNTIYF. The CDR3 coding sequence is TGTGCCAGCAGCTCCACCTCTGGAAACACCATATATTTT.

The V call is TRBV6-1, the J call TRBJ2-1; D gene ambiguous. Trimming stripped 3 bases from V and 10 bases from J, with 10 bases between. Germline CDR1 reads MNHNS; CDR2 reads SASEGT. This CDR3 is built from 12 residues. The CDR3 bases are TGTGCCAGCAGTGATCAAGGTGTCGAGCAGTTCTTC. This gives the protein CASSDQGVEQFF.